These 26 T cell receptor beta chains came from one sample sequenced in a study of T cell changes during pregnancy in multiple sclerosis. Repertoires were generated with immunoSEQ multiplex PCR, while TCRdb's copy carries only in-frame clones and drops some. The table includes 30,000 to 40,000 clones, about nine tenths detected once. Here the sequenced sample was CD4+ T cells from peripheral blood mononuclear cells, taken in the third trimester of pregnancy. The origin of the receptors is a female donor in good health, enrolled as a control in a pregnancy study.

This clone was seen only once. The CDR3 reads CASSVGGGNQETQYF. The CDR3 DNA follows: TGTGCCAGCAGCGTAGGAGGAGGGAACCAAGAGACCCAGTACTTC. The V and J genes are TRBV9 and TRBJ2-5, with D perhaps matching TRBD2 (6 bases). The germline V and J ends were trimmed by 0 bases and 0 bases, with 9 bases remaining between them. Germline V CDR1 and CDR2: SGDLS, YYNGEE. The CDR3 has 15 residues.

In DNA form, the CDR3 reads TGCAGCGTTACCAGGAATGAGCAGTTCTTC. Translated: CSVTRNEQFF. This chain uses TRBV29-1 with TRBJ2-1; D unclear. The CDR3 sequence is 10 residues long. Per germline, CDR1 SQVTM and CDR2 ANQGSEA. The V gene lost 5 bases and the J gene lost 7 bases, with 6 bases spanning the gap.

The chain recombines TRBV19 with TRBJ1-6; 7 bases agree with TRBD1. This CDR3 has 15 residues. Germline-derived CDR1 and CDR2 are LNHDA and SQIVND (reference sequence). V was pared by 7 bases and J by 7 bases, with 10 bases of the junction left unmatched. Written as DNA, the CDR3 is TGTGCCAGTACCCCACAGGGGACTGGGAATTCACCCCTCCACTTT. Its protein is CASTPQGTGNSPLHF.

The rearrangement uses TRBV23-1 and TRBJ2-7; TRBD1 might be the D (6 bases). TRBV23-1 qualifies as an ORF whose function is uncertain. V was trimmed by 9 bases and J by 3 bases, leaving 12 bases between them. The CDR3 is 12 amino acids. CDR3 residues: CARGQHLYEQYF. The CDR3 bases are TGCGCCAGAGGACAGCACCTCTACGAGCAGTACTTC.

This clone was counted only a few times. V and J are TRBV5-1 and TRBJ1-6, with no clear D. V shed 6 bases and J shed 9 bases, with 19 bases lying between them. This CDR3 region has 15 residues. From germline, CDR1 is SGHRS and CDR2 YFSETQ. CDR3 nucleotides: TGCGCCAGCAACCGGGGAGCAACGGGATTTTCACCCCTCCACTTT. This codes for CASNRGATGFSPLHF. Based on the CDR3 plus reference TRBV5-1 and TRBJ1-6, the full variable domain is KAGVTQTPRYLIKTRGQQVTLSCSPISGHRSVSWYQQTPGQGLQFLFEYFSETQRNKGNFPGRFSGRQFSNSRSEMNVSTLELGDSALYLCASNRGATGFSPLHFGNGTRLTVT.

CDR3 bases: TGTGCCAGCAGCCCCCTGGATGGTCAGGCGAACACTGAAGCTTTCTTT. It specifies CASSPLDGQANTEAFF. V and J are TRBV7-9 and TRBJ1-1; D is unresolved. The germline gives CDR1 SEHNR, CDR2 FQNEAQ (reference sequence). V lost 5 bases and J 1 base, leaving 17 bases between the germline ends. The CDR3 length is 16 residues.

This chain joins TRBV4-1 and TRBJ1-6; TRBD1 might be the D (6 bases). This CDR3 spans 18 amino acids. V was pared by 3 bases and J by 7 bases, with 22 bases between. The germline V gene has CDR1 MGHRA and CDR2 YSYEKL. DNA of the CDR3: TGCGCCAGCAGCCACGAAGTCAGGGGATTAGGTAGGAATTCACCCCTCCACTTT. It specifies CASSHEVRGLGRNSPLHF.

The chain links TRBV4-1 to TRBJ2-1, with 13 positions matching TRBD2. Germline V CDR1 and CDR2: MGHRA, YSYEKL. There are 17 residues in the CDR3. The V gene end was trimmed by 1 base and the J gene end by 5 bases; junction bases not matched to a gene: 5. CDR3 in DNA: TGCGCCAGCAGCCAAGCTCCGGGACTAGCGGGGAACAATGAGCAGTTCTTC. Its translation is CASSQAPGLAGNNEQFF.

V is TRBV6-4 and J is TRBJ2-3, with TRBD2 matching over 11 bases. Germline V lookup: CDR1 MRHNA, CDR2 SNTAGT. The CDR3 is 15 residues long. V was pared by 3 bases and J by 5 bases, with 4 bases of the junction left unmatched. The CDR3 loop is CASSELAGGQDTQYF. The CDR3 DNA follows: TGTGCCAGCAGTGAATTAGCGGGAGGGCAAGATACGCAGTATTTT.

This sequence joins TRBV7-8 and TRBJ2-7; D is possibly TRBD2 (6 bases). V gave up 0 bases and J gave up 2 bases, with 8 bases separating them. The CDR3 contains 14 residues. Per the germline V gene, CDR1 is SGHVS and CDR2 is FQNEAQ. This chain's CDR3 is CASSLAGGTYEQYF. CDR3 DNA sequence: TGTGCCAGCAGCTTAGCGGGGGGTACCTACGAGCAGTACTTC.

The chain combines TRBV28 with TRBJ2-2, with D uncertain. V lost 6 bases and J lost 5, with 7 bases in between. Germline V gives CDR1 MDHEN, CDR2 SYDVKM. The CDR3 runs 12 residues. The CDR3 coding sequence is TGTGCCAGCAGGCGAGCGACCGGGGAGCTGTTTTTT. It codes for CASRRATGELFF. Together with reference TRBV28 and TRBJ2-2, the CDR3 gives the full variable domain: DVKVTQSSRYLVKRTGEKVFLECVQDMDHENMFWYRQDPGLGLRLIYFSYDVKMKEKGDIPEGYSVSREKKERFSLILESASTNQTSMYLCASRRATGELFFGEGSRLTVL.

This chain uses TRBV4-2 with TRBJ1-2; 11 nucleotides match TRBD1. The CDR3 spans 17 residues. The J segment lost 2 bases and the V segment lost 0 bases, leaving 5 bases of the junction unmatched. The V gene's germline CDR1 is LGHNA and CDR2 YNFKEQ. CDR3 residues: CASSQDRGQGANYGYTF. In DNA, the CDR3 is TGTGCCAGCAGCCAAGATCGAGGACAGGGGGCGAACTATGGCTACACCTTC.

This clone was picked up one time. The chain couples TRBV18 to TRBJ2-5; 12 nucleotides line up with TRBD1. There are 16 residues in the CDR3. The V gene's germline CDR1 is KGHSH and CDR2 LQKENI. After removal of 2 bases from V and 5 bases from J, the junction contained 6 bases not matched to a gene. CDR3 coding DNA: TGTGCCAGCTCACCAGGGACAGGGGGCCGAGTGGAGACCCAGTACTTC. This sequence encodes CASSPGTGGRVETQYF.

The V call is TRBV7-8, the J call TRBJ1-3; D is unresolved. This CDR3 region has 15 residues. Looked up from germline, CDR1 is SGHVS and CDR2 is FQNEAQ. Deletions cut 0 bases from V and 8 bases from J, with 14 bases between. CDR3 region: CASSLAVAPGDTIYF. The CDR3 DNA is TGTGCCAGCAGCTTAGCCGTAGCGCCCGGGGACACCATATATTTT.

V is TRBV6-5 and J is TRBJ2-7; tentatively, D is TRBD1 (6 bases). V shed 0 bases and J shed 3 bases, with 6 bases lying between them. CDR1 MNHEY and CDR2 SVGAGI come from the germline V gene. The CDR3 covers 13 residues. This chain's CDR3 is CASSYSDSYEQYF. The CDR3 bases are TGTGCCAGCAGTTACTCGGACAGCTACGAGCAGTACTTC.

This chain connects TRBV6-5 to TRBJ2-7; D unresolved. Germline V gives CDR1 MNHEY, CDR2 SVGAGI. Deletions cut 5 bases from V and 5 bases from J, with 13 bases between. The CDR3 loop spans 13 amino acids. The CDR3 is CASSTPREDEQYF. The CDR3 coding sequence is TGTGCCAGCAGTACCCCTAGAGAGGACGAGCAGTACTTC.

This clone was recorded once. The V call is TRBV7-2, the J call TRBJ2-3, with 9 positions matching TRBD1. The CDR3 is made up of 15 amino acids. V dropped 1 base and J dropped 8; count of bases not matched to a gene: 7. Germline assignment: CDR1 SGHTA and CDR2 FQGNSA. Here the CDR3 reads CASSLGDRVGGTQYF. The CDR3 bases are TGTGCCAGCAGCTTAGGGGACAGGGTAGGTGGTACGCAGTATTTT.

This chain connects TRBV19 to TRBJ2-3; 7 nucleotides line up with TRBD1. The CDR3 has 12 residues. Germline V lookup: CDR1 LNHDA, CDR2 SQIVND (reference sequence). Trimming cost V 6 bases and J 8 bases; bases outside gene matches: 5. CDR3 region: CASRGGSGTQYF. The CDR3 coding sequence is TGTGCCAGTAGAGGGGGCAGCGGTACGCAGTATTTT.

The chain links TRBV27 to TRBJ1-2, with a weak D call TRBD1 (5 bases). Germline lookup yields CDR1 MNHEY and CDR2 SMNVEV (reference sequence). This CDR3 comprises 15 residues. The ends were cut back, 4 bases at V and 4 bases at J, with 16 bases in the middle. The CDR3 nucleotides read TGTGCCAGCAGTTCTAGAAGGGGCGTTGGCTATGGCTACACCTTC. This gives the protein CASSSRRGVGYGYTF.

The V call is TRBV5-1, the J call TRBJ2-7, with D maybe TRBD1 (5 bases). Germline-derived CDR1 and CDR2 are SGHRS and YFSETQ. V dropped 1 base and J dropped 4 bases, with 9 bases sitting between them. The CDR3 is made up of 13 amino acids. CDR3 amino acids: CASSLSQGYEQYF. The CDR3, as DNA: TGCGCCAGCAGCTTGAGCCAGGGATACGAGCAGTACTTC.

The chain has TRBV20-1 and TRBJ1-2; D not resolved. Germline V gene lookup returns CDR1 DFQATT and CDR2 SNEGSKA (reference sequence). V lost 8 bases, J lost 2 bases, and 9 bases lay in between. The CDR3 has 11 residues. CDR3: CSIPGNYGYTF. The CDR3, as DNA: TGCAGTATCCCGGGGAACTATGGCTACACCTTC.

The chain couples TRBV7-9 to TRBJ1-2, with 7 bases identical to TRBD1. CDR1 is SEHNR, CDR2 FQNEAQ, per germline (reference sequence). The length of the CDR3 is 14 residues. V gave up 3 bases and J gave up 8 bases; unmatched junction bases: 9. CDR3 amino acids: CASSFLRGLEGYTF. The CDR3 DNA reads TGTGCCAGCAGCTTCCTTAGGGGGCTTGAGGGCTACACCTTC.

This clone showed up just once. The chain recombines TRBV7-2 with TRBJ2-2; D is ambiguous. Between the trimmed V and J ends, which lost 3 bases and 0 bases, there was a span of 11 bases. The CDR3 is made up of 16 amino acids. Germline V CDR1 and CDR2: SGHTA, FQGNSA. The CDR3: CASSFLARTNTGELFF. The CDR3 DNA reads as TGTGCCAGCAGCTTTTTAGCTCGCACGAACACCGGGGAGCTGTTTTTT. Supplemented by reference TRBV7-2 and TRBJ2-2, the full variable domain reads GAGVSQSPSNKVTEKGKDVELRCDPISGHTALYWYRQSLGQGLEFLIYFQGNSAPDKSGLPSDRFSAERTGGSVSTLTIQRTQQEDSAVYLCASSFLARTNTGELFFGEGSRLTVL.

In nucleotides, the CDR3 is TGTGCCAGCAGTTTATTATTCCAGCCCCAGCATTTT. Translated, it gives CASSLLFQPQHF. V gene TRBV27 combines with J gene TRBJ1-5, with D hard to call. V was trimmed by 1 base and J by 7 bases, leaving 5 bases between them. Germline-derived CDR1 and CDR2 are MNHEY and SMNVEV (reference sequence). The CDR3 runs to 12 residues.

J is TRBJ2-2 and V is TRBV6-1; TRBD1 aligns across 7 bases. Germline CDR1 and CDR2: MNHNS and SASEGT. Trimming at V came to 7 bases and at J to 5 bases, leaving 7 bases not matched to a gene. The length of the CDR3 is 14 residues. The CDR3 is CASKETGMTGELFF. The CDR3 coding sequence is TGTGCCAGCAAAGAGACAGGGATGACCGGGGAGCTGTTTTTT.

This clone has a handful of counts. The rearrangement uses TRBV28 and TRBJ2-7; D may be TRBD1 (6 bases). CDR3 length equals 13 residues. Germline V gene sequence: CDR1 MDHEN, CDR2 SYDVKM. Trimming took off 3 bases at V and 2 bases at J, with 8 bases between the two ends. The CDR3 sequence: CASSLGAAYEQYF. The CDR3 nucleotides read TGTGCCAGCAGTTTGGGGGCGGCCTACGAGCAGTACTTC. The variable domain in full, with the rest retrieved from reference TRBV28 and TRBJ2-7, is DVKVTQSSRYLVKRTGEKVFLECVQDMDHENMFWYRQDPGLGLRLIYFSYDVKMKEKGDIPEGYSVSREKKERFSLILESASTNQTSMYLCASSLGAAYEQYFGPGTRLTVT.